This TCR beta chain was identified in a study of cytomegalovirus exposure and HLA in healthy donors. For the study at large: The 120 or so validation repertoires were reported in a later analysis to have been generated on the same platform as the 666 first-cohort repertoires.

This CDR3 contains 12 residues. Per the germline V gene, CDR1 is SGHRS and CDR2 is YFSETQ. V was clipped by 3 bases and J by 8 bases; unmatched bases: 2. Donors were drawn from the approximately 120-subject validation cohort, separate from the approximately 670-subject first cohort. Produced via immunoSEQ multiplex PCR; TCRdb's table is partial and in-frame only. In the table there are roughly 150,000 clones, 94% of which are singletons. This clone was found once. Its specificity is unknown. General study findings and limits: TCR beta chains numbering 164 were designated cytomegalovirus-associated.

The source material was PBMCs. This receptor was taken from a man between 18 and 29 years old in good health and CMV-seropositive. This chain links TRBV5-1 with TRBJ2-1; 7 bases are a match to TRBD1. The CDR3 DNA reads TGCGCCAGCAGCTGGCAGGGGGATGAGCAGTTCTTC. Encoded protein: CASSWQGDEQFF.